These 26 T cell receptor beta chains share one sample of origin, sequenced in a study of blood T cell repertoires in COVID-19. Profiling relied on immunoSEQ multiplex PCR, and the TCRdb table lists in-frame clones only, not all of them. This sample has about 300,000 clones; 70% to 90% occur once, and the top ten carry about 1.2%. Sequenced: peripheral blood. These receptors were collected from a man between 65 and 79 years old with acute or convalescent COVID-19.

The chain employs TRBV9 and TRBJ2-5, with D perhaps TRBD2 (6 bases). Germline V gives CDR1 SGDLS, CDR2 YYNGEE. The V end lost 4 bases, the J end lost 1 base, and 14 bases lay between the germline ends. CDR3 size: 15 residues. CDR3 nucleotide sequence: TGTGCCAGCAGCCCGAGCGTGGGAGGCCAAGAGACCCAGTACTTC. Protein sequence: CASSPSVGGQETQYF.

The V gene is TRBV7-2, the J gene TRBJ1-5; TRBD1 aligns across 7 bases. Trimming at V came to 5 bases and at J to 7 bases, leaving 11 bases not matched to a gene. The germline V gene encodes CDR1 SGHTA and CDR2 FQGNSA. This CDR3 spans 15 amino acids. The CDR3 nucleotides read TGTGCCAGCAGCCTAGGGACAGTTAGTAGGCAGCCCCAGCATTTT. As protein: CASSLGTVSRQPQHF. Full variable domain (outside the CDR3, taken from reference TRBV7-2 and TRBJ1-5): GAGVSQSPSNKVTEKGKDVELRCDPISGHTALYWYRQSLGQGLEFLIYFQGNSAPDKSGLPSDRFSAERTGGSVSTLTIQRTQQEDSAVYLCASSLGTVSRQPQHFGDGTRLSIL.

There are a few counts of this clone. This sequence joins TRBV18 and TRBJ1-1; D may be TRBD1 (5 bases). The germline V gene encodes CDR1 KGHSH and CDR2 LQKENI. V lost 6 bases, J lost 7 bases, and 21 bases lay in between. This CDR3 comprises 15 residues. CDR3 bases: TGTGCCAGCTCCCTTACAGGACGGAACCTTTATGAAGCTTTCTTT. Protein sequence: CASSLTGRNLYEAFF.

Written as DNA, the CDR3 is TGTGCCAGCAGTCCGGGAGCTTATAGCAATCAGCCCCAGCATTTT. It specifies CASSPGAYSNQPQHF. The V gene is TRBV6-5, the J gene TRBJ1-5; no firm D call. V lost 5 bases, J lost 0 bases, and 11 bases lay in between. The CDR3 totals 15 residues. Germline CDR1 is MNHEY and CDR2 is SVGAGI.

The count of this clone is one. This sequence joins TRBV10-3 and TRBJ2-1; TRBD2 matches 9 bases. Germline trimming cut 2 bases from V and 2 bases from J; bases unmatched to any gene: 4. Germline V lookup: CDR1 ENHRY, CDR2 SYGVKD. CDR3 length equals 16 residues. CDR3 coding DNA: TGTGCCATCAGTGAGGACGCTAGCGGGACCTACAATGAGCAGTTCTTC. Translation gives CAISEDASGTYNEQFF.

The V and J genes are TRBV6-2 or TRBV6-3 and TRBJ2-7, with a tentative D call TRBD2 (5 bases). V lost 6 bases to trimming and J lost 2 bases, with 11 bases between them. In germline, CDR1 is MNHEY, CDR2 SVGEGT. The CDR3 totals 13 residues. This CDR3 is CASSRPTTYEQYF. In nucleotides, the CDR3 is TGTGCCAGCAGCCGGCCGACTACCTACGAGCAGTACTTC.

The chain uses TRBV3-1 (or the pseudogene TRBV3-2) and TRBJ2-3; D unresolved. The CDR3 sequence is 16 residues long. V dropped 3 bases and J dropped 0 bases, with 13 bases sitting between them. Germline CDR1 LGHDT, CDR2 YNNKEL (reference sequence). The CDR3 region is CASSQSRRESTDTQYF. CDR3 in DNA: TGTGCCAGCAGCCAGTCGAGAAGAGAAAGCACAGATACGCAGTATTTT.

This clone was observed a few times. The chain recombines TRBV6-4 with TRBJ1-5; D is uncertain. This CDR3 region has 12 residues. CDR1 MRHNA and CDR2 SNTAGT come from the germline V gene. Trimming stripped 6 bases from V and 6 bases from J, with 9 bases between. The CDR3 bases are TGTGCCAGCAGGCGAGGGAGTCAGCCCCAGCATTTT. Translation: CASRRGSQPQHF.

V and J are TRBV5-6 and TRBJ1-2; 8 bases are a match to TRBD1. V lost 3 bases and J lost 5; bases outside the gene matches: 9. This CDR3 contains 15 residues. CDR1 is SGHDT, CDR2 YYEEEE, per germline. Written as DNA, the CDR3 is TGTGCCAGCAGCTCGACAGGGGTTGGGATGTATGGCTACACCTTC. Encoded protein: CASSSTGVGMYGYTF.

The chain joins TRBV6-5 to TRBJ1-2; D uncertain. The CDR3 runs to 12 residues. Trimming shortened V by 7 bases and J by 2 bases, and 8 bases separated the two germline ends. Per the germline V gene, CDR1 is MNHEY and CDR2 is SVGAGI. CDR3: CASTWENYGYTF. The CDR3 DNA is TGTGCCAGCACTTGGGAGAACTATGGCTACACCTTC.

The table lists this clone with a count of one. The chain carries TRBV9 and TRBJ2-5; D remains unclear. This CDR3 spans 13 amino acids. V lost 4 bases and J 1 base, leaving 8 bases between the germline ends. The germline gives CDR1 SGDLS, CDR2 YYNGEE. Here the CDR3 reads CASSPHPQETQYF. The CDR3 DNA sequence: TGTGCCAGCAGCCCACACCCCCAAGAGACCCAGTACTTC.

This sequence joins TRBV11-2 and TRBJ2-2, with a possible D match to TRBD1 (5 bases). The CDR3 extends over 16 amino acids. Looked up from germline, CDR1 is SGHAT and CDR2 is FQNNGV. V lost 1 base to trimming and J lost 3 bases, with 12 bases between them. The CDR3 sequence is CASSLAGHQHTGELFF. In DNA, the CDR3 is TGTGCCAGCAGCTTAGCCGGACACCAACACACCGGGGAGCTGTTTTTT.

The J gene is TRBJ2-3, the V gene TRBV24-1; 7 bases fit TRBD1. The CDR3 has 17 amino acids. The germline gives CDR1 KGHDR, CDR2 SFDVKD. Germline trimming cut 4 bases from V and 2 bases from J; bases unmatched to any gene: 11. The CDR3 protein is CATSEHRDSLFTDTQYF. The DNA of the CDR3 is TGTGCCACCAGTGAGCATCGGGACAGCCTTTTCACAGATACGCAGTATTTT.

This chain uses TRBV2 with TRBJ1-3; 7 bases match TRBD1. Germline V gene sequence: CDR1 SNHLY, CDR2 FYNNEI. J lost 3 bases, V lost 2 bases, and 7 bases had no gene match. The CDR3 sequence is 16 residues long. The CDR3: CASSELGGGSGNTIYF. The CDR3 DNA sequence: TGTGCCAGCAGTGAATTAGGAGGGGGCAGTGGAAACACCATATATTTT. The variable domain in full, with the rest retrieved from reference TRBV2 and TRBJ1-3, is EPEVTQTPSHQVTQMGQEVILRCVPISNHLYFYWYRQILGQKVEFLVSFYNNEISEKSEIFDDQFSVERPDGSNFTLKIRSTKLEDSAMYFCASSELGGGSGNTIYFGEGSWLTVV.

The V call is TRBV7-2, the J call TRBJ2-7; perhaps TRBD2 as D (5 bases). V shed 1 base and J shed 2 bases, with 12 bases lying between them. Germline-derived CDR1 and CDR2 are SGHTA and FQGNSA. CDR3 length equals 15 residues. The CDR3 DNA follows: TGTGCCAGCAGCTTAGTTGGCGGGCGTACCTACGAGCAGTACTTC. Amino acid sequence: CASSLVGGRTYEQYF.

J is TRBJ1-1 and V is TRBV28, with TRBD1 identical over 10 bases. V was clipped by 5 bases and J by 4 bases; unmatched bases: 7. The CDR3 is 15 amino acids. Per the germline V gene, CDR1 is MDHEN and CDR2 is SYDVKM. The CDR3 region has the DNA TGTGCCAGCAGTCCCGGGACAGGGGTTGGCACTGAAGCTTTCTTT. It codes for CASSPGTGVGTEAFF.

This clone was seen a handful of times. The rearrangement joins TRBV7-2 to TRBJ1-2; 9 nucleotides agree with TRBD1. Germline-derived CDR1 and CDR2 are SGHTA and FQGNSA. V gave up 5 bases and J gave up 1 base; unmatched junction bases: 5. This CDR3 contains 15 residues. The CDR3 here is CASSHDRGGNYGYTF. Written as DNA, the CDR3 is TGTGCCAGCAGCCACGACAGGGGGGGTAACTATGGCTACACCTTC.

This chain uses TRBV13 with TRBJ2-7, with 10 bases identical to TRBD2. V shed 0 bases, J shed 3 bases, and the junction held 2 bases outside the gene matches. Looked up from germline, CDR1 is PRHDT and CDR2 is FYEKMQ (reference sequence). The CDR3 spans 15 residues. CDR3: CASSLGLAGIYEQYF. CDR3 coding DNA: TGTGCCAGCAGCTTAGGACTAGCGGGAATCTACGAGCAGTACTTC.

The chain combines TRBV21-1 with TRBJ2-7; TRBD1 is taken as the D call from the table, unchecked against the DNA. TRBV21-1 is deemed a pseudogene. The CDR3 sequence is 15 residues long. In DNA form, the CDR3 reads TGTGCCAGCAGCAAAGCCTTACAGTCATCCTACGAGCAGTACTTC. As protein: CASSKALQSSYEQYF.

This clone occurred once. The CDR3 loop reads CASSPRGQPTNEKLFF. Here the CDR3 DNA reads TGCGCCAGCAGCCCCCGGGGACAGCCAACTAATGAAAAACTGTTTTTT. The chain employs TRBV4-3 and TRBJ1-4, with TRBD1 matching 7 bases. V shed 4 bases and J 0 bases; nucleotides not matched to a gene: 5. CDR3 length: 16 residues. Germline V gives CDR1 LGHNA, CDR2 YSLEER.

The DNA for the CDR3 is TGTGCCAGCAGTTTAGGAGCCAATCAGCCCCAGCATTTT. This translates into CASSLGANQPQHF. V usage is TRBV27 and J usage is TRBJ1-5; D unresolved. Trimming shortened V by 2 bases and J by 3 bases, and 5 bases separated the two germline ends. The CDR3 contains 13 residues. The germline V gene encodes CDR1 MNHEY and CDR2 SMNVEV (reference sequence).

The chain couples TRBV28 to TRBJ1-2, with 7 bases aligning to TRBD1. This CDR3 contains 14 residues. Per germline, CDR1 MDHEN and CDR2 SYDVKM. The V gene end was trimmed by 5 bases and the J gene end by 4 bases; junction bases not matched to a gene: 7. The CDR3 reads CASSTGTEVYGYTF. The CDR3 nucleotides read TGTGCCAGCAGTACCGGGACAGAGGTCTATGGCTACACCTTC.

The rearrangement uses TRBV7-9 and TRBJ2-2; 8 nucleotides line up with TRBD1. The CDR3 extends over 17 amino acids. V trimming: 5 bases; J trimming: 7 bases; junction bases outside the gene matches: 15. Germline assignment: CDR1 SEHNR and CDR2 FQNEAQ (reference sequence). CDR3 sequence: CASSNRRDRRWVGELFF. The DNA for the CDR3 is TGTGCCAGCAGCAACCGCCGGGACAGGCGCTGGGTCGGGGAGCTGTTTTTT.

This clone has a handful of counts. V and J are TRBV6-2 or TRBV6-3 and TRBJ1-2; D gene ambiguous. Looked up from germline, CDR1 is MNHEY and CDR2 is SVGEGT. The CDR3 covers 13 residues. Deletions cut 6 bases from V and 1 base from J, with 9 bases between. In DNA form, the CDR3 reads TGTGCCAGCAGCCGAGATCTTAACTATGGCTACACCTTC. This translates into CASSRDLNYGYTF.

V gene TRBV21-1 combines with J gene TRBJ2-7; the D call in the table, TRBD1, was not verified against the DNA. TRBV21-1 is flagged as a pseudogene. This CDR3 spans 14 amino acids. This CDR3 is CASWQGDINYEQYF. The CDR3 region has the DNA TGTGCCAGCTGGCAGGGGGACATCAACTACGAGCAGTACTTC.

This chain uses TRBV9 with TRBJ2-1; 9 bases fit TRBD2. The CDR3 extends over 15 amino acids. Germline V gene lookup returns CDR1 SGDLS and CDR2 YYNGEE. V gave up 0 bases and J gave up 4 bases; unmatched junction bases: 2. The DNA for the CDR3 is TGTGCCAGCAGCGTAGACGCGGGGGGGTACAATGAGCAGTTCTTC. Amino acid sequence: CASSVDAGGYNEQFF.